One and the same sample provided the 13 T cell receptor beta chains below, sequenced in a study of vaccination and CD4 T cells after COVID-19. Cultured CD4+ T cell DNA underwent sequencing with the Oncomine TCR Beta short-read assay. TCRdb reanalysed the PCR reads using MiXCR and keeps one entry per CDR3 protein. The repertoire holds about 27,000 distinct CDR3 sequences, 62% seen once, with about a sixth in the top ten. Their antigen targets remain unknown. Described treatment: approximately nine-day PBMC culture with coronavirus spike peptide pools or control peptides (ViraFEST assay). The material was CD4+ T cells from blood, cultured in vitro, obtained after SARS-CoV-2 vaccination. All receptors derive from a human donor who received a COVID-19 vaccine.

V usage is TRBV7-2 and J usage is TRBJ2-3, with 9 bases fitting TRBD2. The V and J ends lost 1 base and 0 bases, in that order; junction bases with no gene match: 2. Germline CDR1 reads SGHTA; CDR2 reads FQGNSA. CDR3 length: 16 amino acids. CDR3 coding DNA: TGTGCCAGCAGCTTAGGCGGGGGGGCGAGCACAGATACGCAGTATTTT. Amino acid sequence: CASSLGGGASTDTQYF. Full variable domain (missing parts from reference TRBV7-2 and TRBJ2-3): GAGVSQSPSNKVTEKGKDVELRCDPISGHTALYWYRQSLGQGLEFLIYFQGNSAPDKSGLPSDRFSAERTGGSVSTLTIQRTQQEDSAVYLCASSLGGGASTDTQYFGPGTRLTVL.

This clonotype was observed a few times. The chain recombines TRBV27 with TRBJ1-2; unclear D gene. The V gene lost 5 bases and the J gene lost 2 bases, with 12 bases spanning the gap. This CDR3 has 14 residues. Germline values: CDR1 MNHEY, CDR2 SMNVEV (reference sequence). CDR3 sequence: CASSRSGDNYGYTF. Here the CDR3 DNA reads TGTGCCAGCAGTAGGTCAGGAGACAACTATGGCTACACCTTC.

J is TRBJ2-3 and V is TRBV19; D possibly corresponds to TRBD2 (7 bases). Looked up from germline, CDR1 is LNHDA and CDR2 is SQIVND (reference sequence). This CDR3 has 16 residues. The V end lost 5 bases, the J end lost 5 bases, and 20 bases lay between the germline ends. In nucleotides, the CDR3 is TGTGCCAGTAGTCCCCGAGGGGCGGGGGCTGGAGATACGCAGTATTTT. Its translation is CASSPRGAGAGDTQYF.

This clonotype has only a few counts. The chain uses TRBV2 and TRBJ1-4, with 10 bases matching TRBD1. CDR3 length: 13 residues. The V gene's germline CDR1 is SNHLY and CDR2 FYNNEI. The ends lost 6 bases at V and 5 bases at J; junction bases unmatched: 0. The CDR3 nucleotides read TGTGCCAGCAGGACAGGGGGCAATGAAAAACTGTTTTTT. It encodes CASRTGGNEKLFF. The full variable domain, in which reference TRBV2 and TRBJ1-4 provide the parts outside the CDR3, is EPEVTQTPSHQVTQMGQEVILRCVPISNHLYFYWYRQILGQKVEFLVSFYNNEISEKSEIFDDQFSVERPDGSNFTLKIRSTKLEDSAMYFCASRTGGNEKLFFGSGTQLSVL.

The V gene is TRBV6-1, the J gene TRBJ2-3; perhaps TRBD1 as D (5 bases). Germline loops: CDR1 MNHNS, CDR2 SASEGT. Trimming shortened V by 4 bases and J by 3 bases, and 8 bases separated the two germline ends. This CDR3 is built from 13 residues. The DNA of the CDR3 is TGTGCCAGCAGTGTACCAGGGACAGATACGCAGTATTTT. Residues: CASSVPGTDTQYF.

This chain connects TRBV19 to TRBJ1-3, with a weak D call TRBD1 (6 bases). With 10 bases removed from V and 4 bases from J, the gap between germline ends came to 14 bases. This CDR3 contains 13 residues. Per germline, CDR1 LNHDA and CDR2 SQIVND (reference sequence). CDR3 DNA: TGTGCCACCGCGGACAGCGTAGGAAACACCATATATTTT. Protein: CATADSVGNTIYF.

V usage is TRBV12-3 or TRBV12-4 and J usage is TRBJ1-3, with a weak D call TRBD1 (5 bases). CDR3 size: 15 residues. V was trimmed by 3 bases and J by 2 bases, leaving 11 bases between them. As DNA, the CDR3 is TGTGCCAGCAGTTTTGCCGGGGGGGCTGGAAACACCATATATTTT. Its protein product is CASSFAGGAGNTIYF.

J is TRBJ2-6 and V is TRBV20-1; TRBD1 matches at 11 bases. V gave up 5 bases and J gave up 3 bases; unmatched junction bases: 3. This CDR3 region has 15 residues. Looked up from germline, CDR1 is DFQATT and CDR2 is SNEGSKA (reference sequence). The CDR3 DNA sequence: TGCAGTGCTCCGGACAGGGGGCGTGGGGCCAACGTCCTGACTTTC. It translates to CSAPDRGRGANVLTF.

In this sample, this clonotype turned up once. V is TRBV20-1 and J is TRBJ2-1; TRBD1 matches at 9 bases. The CDR3 is 14 amino acids. Germline V gene sequence: CDR1 DFQATT, CDR2 SNEGSKA (reference sequence). The J segment lost 9 bases and the V segment lost 4 bases, leaving 10 bases of the junction unmatched. CDR3 in amino acids: CSAIGTGINSEQFF. The CDR3, as DNA: TGCAGTGCTATCGGGACAGGGATTAATAGTGAGCAGTTCTTC.

The chain uses TRBV18 and TRBJ2-7, with TRBD1 matching over 7 bases. The germline V gene encodes CDR1 KGHSH and CDR2 LQKENI. The ends lost 1 base at V and 7 bases at J; junction bases unmatched: 10. The CDR3 length is 15 residues. The chain's CDR3 is CASSPLRTGRWEQYF. The DNA of the CDR3 is TGTGCCAGCTCACCACTTCGGACAGGTCGATGGGAGCAGTACTTC.

V is TRBV10-1 and J is TRBJ1-1; perhaps TRBD1 as D (6 bases). Per germline, CDR1 WNHNN and CDR2 SYGVQD (reference sequence). V shed 4 bases and J shed 3 bases, with 24 bases lying between them. This CDR3 is 18 amino acids long. This CDR3 is CASSVTRDTKGRDTEAFF. The CDR3 nucleotides are TGCGCCAGCAGTGTCACCCGGGACACCAAAGGGCGCGACACTGAAGCTTTCTTT.

This chain links TRBV6-1 with TRBJ1-2; weak D call: TRBD1 (6 bases). The CDR3 has 12 residues. With 10 bases removed from V and 3 bases from J, the gap between germline ends came to 12 bases. Germline V gene sequence: CDR1 MNHNS, CDR2 SASEGT. The DNA of the CDR3 is TGTGCCATACAGGGTAATGACTATGGCTACACCTTC. It is translated as CAIQGNDYGYTF.

This chain uses TRBV12-3 or TRBV12-4 with TRBJ1-1; D perhaps matches TRBD1 (5 bases). Trimming removed 4 bases from V and 5 bases from J, with 17 bases in between. The CDR3 is 15 residues long. The CDR3, as DNA: TGTGCCAGCAGTTATAGGACAAACCTCAAGACTGAAGCTTTCTTT. Translating it yields CASSYRTNLKTEAFF.